This T cell receptor beta chain was documented in a study of T-cell memory formation after mild COVID-19. In germline, CDR1 is MNHNY, CDR2 SVGAGI (reference sequence). Trimming took 6 bases from V and 13 from J; bases not matched to a gene: 12. The CDR3 consists of 13 residues. The study's findings and limits: Pre-infection memory showed some responding clones, and this suggested that cross-reactive memory joined.

TCRdb re-derived calls from the 5' RACE reads in MiXCR, one entry per CDR3 protein. The table records roughly 170,000 distinct CDR3 sequences, less than 20% of them present only once. To note about this clonotype: Its antigen remains unknown.

The receptor comes from a man between 18 and 35 years old who had mild COVID-19 (a few samples of this study predate the infection). Cell type and time point are not known. Sequences were obtained from PBMCs or a T cell subset sorted from them (not recorded which). The rearrangement uses TRBV6-6 and TRBJ2-7, with 10 bases that match TRBD1. This chain's CDR3 is CASRGLRQGAFYF. The CDR3 DNA follows: TGTGCCAGCAGAGGCCTCAGACAGGGGGCCTTTTACTTC.